This TCR beta chain comes out of a study of Tregs in tolerant kidney transplant recipients. General observations from the study: The small number of patients limits these findings pending further validation. For some patients, primers changed over time, blocking nucleotide-level comparison.

Trimming removed 1 base at V and 6 bases at J, with 7 bases between. The CDR3 has 12 residues. Germline V lookup: CDR1 SGHTS, CDR2 YDEGEE. Recipients received nonmyeloablative bone marrow transplants from related graft donors, with transient mixed chimerism. Unstimulated regulatory T cells (CD4+CD25+CD127-), CD4+CD25- non-regulatory cells, CD4 and CD8 cells were FACS-sorted from thawed PBMCs. Clones were read by immunoSEQ multiplex PCR, and TCRdb kept only the in-frame ones, dropping some. The sample's table shows 20,000 to 30,000 clones. Note on this clone: Its antigen is undetermined. The read gets to within 3 residues of the CDR3 end, and the germline J gene fills in the rest.

The material sequenced was CD4+ T cells from blood (PBMCs), taken 6 months after the transplant. The rearrangement uses TRBV5-8 and TRBJ1-1; D gene ambiguous. The TCR originated in a human patient who received a combined kidney and bone marrow transplant. Some T cells may possibly be graft donor cells. The CDR3 DNA, read in part, is TGTGCCAGCAGCTTGCTGCGGTCTGAA. Its protein product is CASSLLRSE. The entire CDR3 protein is CASSLLRSEAFF.